The present T cell receptor (beta chain) was sequenced within a study of blood T cell repertoires in COVID-19. Study-level background: The study drew acute and convalescent COVID-19 samples from the United States, Italy and Spain.

This clone has only one observation. Looked up from germline, CDR1 is LGHDT and CDR2 is YNNKEL (reference sequence). With V trimmed by 1 base and J by 3 bases, 8 bases remained unmatched. The CDR3 contains 17 residues. Authors' analysis steps: By means of reference gene primer amplification, nucleated cell counts were estimated. Generated by immunoSEQ multiplex PCR, the TCRdb table keeps only in-frame clones and is missing some. V and J calls plus clone size are reproduced from that table; the DNA served to infer D and trimming. The sample has approximately 460,000 clones, roughly 87% seen once; the top ten hold 0.8% to 0.9%.

The chain is built from TRBV3-1 (or the pseudogene TRBV3-2) and TRBJ2-5; TRBD2 matches at 10 bases. What was sequenced was peripheral blood. The source of this sequence is a man aged 18 to 30 with COVID-19, enrolled during active disease. CDR3 residues: CASSQGQRGGQKETQYF. The CDR3 DNA sequence: TGTGCCAGCAGCCAAGGTCAGCGGGGGGGCCAGAAAGAGACCCAGTACTTC.